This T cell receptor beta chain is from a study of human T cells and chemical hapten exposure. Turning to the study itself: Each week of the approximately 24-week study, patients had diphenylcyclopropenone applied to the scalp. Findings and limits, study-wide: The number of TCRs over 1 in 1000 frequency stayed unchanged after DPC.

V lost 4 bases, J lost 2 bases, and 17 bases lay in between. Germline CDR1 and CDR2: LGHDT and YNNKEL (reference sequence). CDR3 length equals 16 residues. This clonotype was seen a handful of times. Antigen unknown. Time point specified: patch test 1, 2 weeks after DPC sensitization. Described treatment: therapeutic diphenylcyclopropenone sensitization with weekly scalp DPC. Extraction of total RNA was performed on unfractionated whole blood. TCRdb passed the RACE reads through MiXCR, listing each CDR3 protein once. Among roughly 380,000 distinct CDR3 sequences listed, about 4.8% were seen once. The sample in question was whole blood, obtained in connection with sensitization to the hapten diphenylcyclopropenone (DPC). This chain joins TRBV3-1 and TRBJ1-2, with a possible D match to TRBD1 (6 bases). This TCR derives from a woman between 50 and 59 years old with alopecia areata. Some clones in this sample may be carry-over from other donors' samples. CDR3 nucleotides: TGTGCCAGCAGCCCCCTGGGGGCCAGGTCGAACTATGGCTACACCTTC. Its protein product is CASSPLGARSNYGYTF. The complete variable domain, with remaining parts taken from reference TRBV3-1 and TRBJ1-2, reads DTAVSQTPKYLVTQMGNDKSIKCEQNLGHDTMYWYKQDSKKFLKIMFSYNNKELIINETVPNRFSPKSPDKAHLNLHINSLELGDSAVYFCASSPLGARSNYGYTFGSGTRLTVV.